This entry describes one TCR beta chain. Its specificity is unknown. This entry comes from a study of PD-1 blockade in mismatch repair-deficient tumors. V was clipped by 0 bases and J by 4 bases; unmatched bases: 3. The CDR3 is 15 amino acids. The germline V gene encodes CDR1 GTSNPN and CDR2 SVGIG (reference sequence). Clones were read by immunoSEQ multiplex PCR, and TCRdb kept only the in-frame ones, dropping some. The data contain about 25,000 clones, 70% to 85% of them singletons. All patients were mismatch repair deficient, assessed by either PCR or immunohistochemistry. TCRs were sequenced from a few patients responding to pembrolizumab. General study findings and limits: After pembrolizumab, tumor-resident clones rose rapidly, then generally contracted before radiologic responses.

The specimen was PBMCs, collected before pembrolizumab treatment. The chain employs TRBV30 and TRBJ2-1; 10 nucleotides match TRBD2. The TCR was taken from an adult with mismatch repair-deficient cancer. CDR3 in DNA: TGTGCCTGGAGTGTAAGGGGACTAGCGTACAATGAGCAGTTCTTC. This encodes CAWSVRGLAYNEQFF.